These 17 T cell receptor beta chains share one sample of origin, sequenced in a study of T cell responses to AZD1222 COVID-19 vaccine. Profiled with immunoSEQ multiplex PCR; TCRdb holds only in-frame clones, not every one. The sample comprises approximately 190,000 clones, around 93% of which are singletons, and about 9% rests with the top ten. The specimen was peripheral blood, collected on day 0 of AZD1222 vaccination. The receptor source for this set is an adult in good health.

V usage is TRBV19 and J usage is TRBJ2-3, with 12 bases lining up with TRBD2. The CDR3 covers 18 residues. Germline V gene lookup returns CDR1 LNHDA and CDR2 SQIVND (reference sequence). J was trimmed by 6 bases and V by 4 bases; bases with no gene match: 14. The CDR3 bases are TGTGCCAGTAGTAGAGGACTAGCGGGATTGAGTCTTACCGATACGCAGTATTTT. The encoded protein is CASSRGLAGLSLTDTQYF.

V and J are TRBV4-1 and TRBJ1-4; 7 nucleotides align to TRBD1. Per the germline V gene, CDR1 is MGHRA and CDR2 is YSYEKL. With 4 bases clipped from V and 4 bases from J, the junction kept 12 bases outside the gene matches. The CDR3 length is 17 residues. The DNA for the CDR3 is TGCGCCAGCAGCCCCAGGGACAGAGGGCCTAGTAATGAAAAACTGTTTTTT. Translated: CASSPRDRGPSNEKLFF.

The chain joins TRBV28 to TRBJ2-7; 7 positions agree with TRBD2. Germline V gene lookup returns CDR1 MDHEN and CDR2 SYDVKM. The V and J ends lost 7 bases and 4 bases, in that order; junction bases with no gene match: 13. The length of the CDR3 is 15 residues. The CDR3 region has the DNA TGTGCCAGCAAACTGGCCGGCGGGAGTAGGTACGAGCAGTACTTC. Protein sequence: CASKLAGGSRYEQYF.

The chain links TRBV7-9 to TRBJ1-2; unclear D gene. Trimming took 8 bases from V and 4 from J, leaving 17 bases between them. The CDR3 length is 14 residues. In germline, CDR1 is SEHNR, CDR2 FQNEAQ (reference sequence). The CDR3 sequence is CASGNDGAAYGYTF. The CDR3 nucleotides read TGTGCCAGCGGTAACGACGGCGCTGCCTATGGCTACACCTTC.

This clone was observed a single time. This sequence joins TRBV4-1 and TRBJ1-3, with D unresolved. Trimming removed 0 bases from V and 2 bases from J, with 5 bases in between. The CDR3 runs 14 residues. Germline assignment: CDR1 MGHRA and CDR2 YSYEKL. This CDR3 reads CASSQDRAGNTIYF. CDR3 nucleotides: TGCGCCAGCAGCCAAGACCGGGCTGGAAACACCATATATTTT.

The V gene is TRBV25-1, the J gene TRBJ1-2, with D hard to call. V was cut by 6 bases and J by 6 bases, with 14 bases left in between. CDR1 and CDR2 from the germline V gene are MGHDK and SYGVNS. The CDR3 sequence is 13 residues long. The CDR3 loop reads CASSTPGVHGYTF. The CDR3 region has the DNA TGTGCCAGCAGCACCCCTGGGGTCCATGGCTACACCTTC.

This clone has a single count. The chain combines TRBV6-2 or TRBV6-3 with TRBJ2-1; no definite D call. Trimming shortened V by 6 bases and J by 3 bases, and 9 bases separated the two germline ends. The CDR3 length is 13 residues. From germline, CDR1 is MNHEY and CDR2 SVGEGT. The CDR3 region is CASSWVRYNEQFF. As DNA, the CDR3 is TGTGCCAGCAGCTGGGTTCGCTACAATGAGCAGTTCTTC.

This chain connects TRBV5-1 to TRBJ2-4; D is ambiguous. Per the germline V gene, CDR1 is SGHRS and CDR2 is YFSETQ. With 0 bases removed from V and 6 bases from J, the gap between germline ends came to 16 bases. This CDR3 is 16 amino acids long. CDR3 loop: CASSLGVWGRTNIQYF. The CDR3 nucleotides are TGCGCCAGCAGCTTGGGGGTATGGGGTAGGACAAACATTCAGTACTTC.

The J gene is TRBJ1-2, the V gene TRBV6-4; D is unresolved. The CDR3 is 13 amino acids. V was trimmed by 0 bases and J by 5 bases, leaving 7 bases between them. CDR1 is MRHNA, CDR2 SNTAGT, per germline. The CDR3 reads CASSDSSGYGYTF. CDR3 nucleotide sequence: TGTGCCAGCAGTGACTCGAGCGGGTATGGCTACACCTTC.

The CDR3: CASSLVGADTQYF. CDR3 nucleotide sequence: TGTGCCAGCAGTTTAGTGGGGGCAGATACGCAGTATTTT. The genes are TRBV12-3 or TRBV12-4 and TRBJ2-3, with D perhaps being TRBD1 or TRBD2 (5 bases each). This CDR3 spans 13 amino acids. The ends were cut back, 1 base at V and 4 bases at J, with 6 bases in the middle.

J is TRBJ2-5 and V is TRBV18; D is possibly TRBD1 (5 bases). Germline CDR1 is KGHSH and CDR2 is LQKENI. Trimming took off 3 bases at V and 3 bases at J, with 11 bases between the two ends. The CDR3 runs 14 residues. This chain's CDR3 is CASSPNSREETQYF. In nucleotides, the CDR3 is TGTGCCAGCTCACCTAATAGCAGGGAAGAGACCCAGTACTTC.

The chain uses TRBV9 and TRBJ2-1, with D perhaps matching TRBD1 (5 bases). The CDR3 spans 12 residues. The V gene's germline CDR1 is SGDLS and CDR2 YYNGEE. With 3 bases removed from V and 7 bases from J, the gap between germline ends came to 8 bases. The CDR3 DNA follows: TGTGCCAGCAGCGGGGGCAGAAATGAGCAGTTCTTC. Its protein product is CASSGGRNEQFF. The full variable domain, completed using reference TRBV9 and TRBJ2-1, is DSGVTQTPKHLITATGQRVTLRCSPRSGDLSVYWYQQSLDQGLQFLIQYYNGEERAKGNILERFSAQQFPDLHSELNLSSLELGDSALYFCASSGGRNEQFFGPGTRLTVL.

The rearrangement joins TRBV5-1 to TRBJ2-7; D is unresolved. The CDR3 is made up of 16 amino acids. Trimming pared 0 bases from V and 2 bases from J, leaving 15 bases between. Germline V lookup: CDR1 SGHRS, CDR2 YFSETQ. DNA of the CDR3: TGCGCCAGCAGCTTGGGTTTTGTGGGATTCACCTACGAGCAGTACTTC. This encodes CASSLGFVGFTYEQYF.

The CDR3 bases are TGTGCCAGCAGCGCTCATGGTATGAGCTCCTACGAGCAGTACTTC. The encoded protein is CASSAHGMSSYEQYF. V is TRBV9 and J is TRBJ2-7, with unresolved D. Germline V gene lookup returns CDR1 SGDLS and CDR2 YYNGEE. V shed 3 bases and J shed 0 bases, with 13 bases lying between them. This CDR3 has 15 residues.

The chain joins TRBV9 to TRBJ2-7; 8 bases align to TRBD2. V shed 4 bases and J 0 bases; nucleotides not matched to a gene: 6. The germline V gene has CDR1 SGDLS and CDR2 YYNGEE. CDR3 size: 15 residues. The CDR3 DNA reads as TGTGCCAGCAGCCCGAGCGGGGGAAGCTCCTACGAGCAGTACTTC. It encodes CASSPSGGSSYEQYF. The variable domain in full, completed from reference TRBV9 and TRBJ2-7, reads DSGVTQTPKHLITATGQRVTLRCSPRSGDLSVYWYQQSLDQGLQFLIQYYNGEERAKGNILERFSAQQFPDLHSELNLSSLELGDSALYFCASSPSGGSSYEQYFGPGTRLTVT.

J is TRBJ1-1 and V is TRBV10-3; no clear D. This CDR3 has 11 residues. Germline-derived CDR1 and CDR2 are ENHRY and SYGVKD. Deletions cut 7 bases from V and 2 bases from J, with 5 bases between. The CDR3 protein is CAIKSNTEAFF. The CDR3 DNA reads TGTGCCATCAAATCTAACACTGAAGCTTTCTTT.

The J gene is TRBJ1-2, the V gene TRBV6-1; D is undetermined. CDR1 MNHNS and CDR2 SASEGT come from the germline V gene. V gave up 0 bases and J gave up 7 bases, with 9 bases separating them. CDR3 length: 13 residues. In nucleotides, the CDR3 is TGTGCCAGCAGTGAAGCGACAAGGACTGGCTACACCTTC. Translation gives CASSEATRTGYTF.